These 25 T cell receptor beta chains came from one sample sequenced in a study of human T cells and chemical hapten exposure (dated by TCRdb to the early 2020s). According to the study, the label for this sample's time point signals: patch test 1, 2 weeks after DPC sensitization. The intended sense of this specimen's treatment or condition label: therapeutic diphenylcyclopropenone sensitization with weekly scalp DPC. The library was obtained by RACE. These reads were obtained on a NextSeq 500. TCRdb reworked the public reads: Q25 trimming with fastp, MiXCR clone assembly, productive beta chains retained. Under each unique CDR3 protein, matching rows form one entry showing the most common genes and DNA. In this sample the table shows 300,000 to 350,000 distinct CDR3 sequences, approximately 6.9% of which occur a single time. The top ten clones comprise about 8% of the sample. The sequencing here drew on whole blood, taken in connection with sensitization to the hapten diphenylcyclopropenone (DPC). These receptors originate from a woman under 30 with alopecia areata. Some clones in this sample may be carry-over from other donors' samples.

This clonotype came up many times. V usage is TRBV11-2 and J usage is TRBJ2-7; D unclear. Trimming stripped 6 bases from V and 3 bases from J, with 9 bases between. This CDR3 comprises 12 residues. Germline CDR1 and CDR2: SGHAT and FQNNGV. CDR3 in amino acids: CASSTDIYEQYF. In nucleotides, the CDR3 is TGTGCCAGCAGTACGGATATCTACGAGCAGTACTTC. Full variable domain (rest looked up from reference TRBV11-2 and TRBJ2-7): EAGVAQSPRYKIIEKRQSVAFWCNPISGHATLYWYQQILGQGPKLLIQFQNNGVVDDSQLPKDRFSAERLKGVDSTLKIQPAKLEDSAVYLCASSTDIYEQYFGPGTRLTVT.

V is TRBV7-9 and J is TRBJ2-1; the D gene is possibly TRBD2 (6 bases). In germline, CDR1 is SEHNR, CDR2 FQNEAQ (reference sequence). The CDR3 loop spans 15 amino acids. V was shortened by 3 bases and J by 9 bases, with 18 bases between the two germline ends. The CDR3: CASSFGRPGTSEQFF. The CDR3, as DNA: TGTGCCAGCAGCTTTGGACGACCCGGGACTTCTGAGCAGTTCTTC.

This clonotype was seen many times. The V call is TRBV6-2 or TRBV6-3, the J call TRBJ2-1; 8 bases align to TRBD1. The CDR3 has 13 residues. V was clipped by 2 bases and J by 8 bases; unmatched bases: 2. CDR1 is MNHEY, CDR2 SVGEGT, per germline. Here the CDR3 reads CASSYQGADEQFF. The CDR3 DNA reads TGTGCCAGCAGTTACCAGGGGGCGGATGAGCAGTTCTTC.

There are many counts of this clonotype. The chain combines TRBV4-1 with TRBJ1-5; D remains unclear. Trimming took 4 bases from V and 1 from J, leaving 11 bases between them. Germline V gene data show CDR1 as MGHRA and CDR2 as YSYEKL. The length of the CDR3 is 15 residues. CDR3: CASSLGPGSNQPQHF. The DNA for the CDR3 is TGCGCCAGCAGCCTTGGACCGGGAAGCAATCAGCCCCAGCATTTT.

This rearrangement joins TRBV28 to TRBJ2-7; a weak D match, TRBD1 (6 bases). This CDR3 region has 17 residues. The germline CDR1 and CDR2 sequences are MDHEN and SYDVKM. V was pared by 3 bases and J by 2 bases, with 20 bases between. As DNA, the CDR3 is TGTGCCAGCAGTTTTTCTTCCAGGGGAATAACCACCTACGAGCAGTACTTC. Protein: CASSFSSRGITTYEQYF. Full variable domain (remainder filled in from reference TRBV28 and TRBJ2-7): DVKVTQSSRYLVKRTGEKVFLECVQDMDHENMFWYRQDPGLGLRLIYFSYDVKMKEKGDIPEGYSVSREKKERFSLILESASTNQTSMYLCASSFSSRGITTYEQYFGPGTRLTVT.

This clonotype was recorded a few times. This chain connects TRBV25-1 to TRBJ2-3; 7 bases align to TRBD1. Germline lookup yields CDR1 MGHDK and CDR2 SYGVNS. Unmatched junction bases numbered 10, after V lost 5 bases and J lost 2 bases. CDR3 length: 16 residues. The CDR3 reads CASSQPSQGPTDTQYF. In DNA form, the CDR3 reads TGTGCCAGCAGTCAGCCATCACAGGGGCCCACAGATACGCAGTATTTT.

The genes are TRBV27 and TRBJ1-6, with TRBD1 matching over 11 bases. Germline trimming cut 6 bases from V and 7 bases from J; bases unmatched to any gene: 5. CDR3 length: 15 amino acids. The germline gives CDR1 MNHEY, CDR2 SMNVEV (reference sequence). CDR3 loop: CASRPDRGLNSPLHF. The CDR3 DNA reads as TGTGCCAGCAGGCCGGACAGGGGGCTGAATTCACCCCTCCACTTT.

This clonotype was counted a few times. V usage is TRBV12-3 or TRBV12-4 and J usage is TRBJ2-5; 12 bases are a match to TRBD2. V lost 0 bases to trimming and J lost 4 bases; unmatched junction nucleotides: 9. This CDR3 spans 18 amino acids. CDR3 amino acids: CASSLALGLAGGPETQYF. CDR3 coding DNA: TGTGCCAGCAGTTTAGCGCTCGGGCTAGCGGGGGGGCCAGAGACCCAGTACTTC.

This clonotype was recorded many times. The chain uses TRBV2 and TRBJ2-5, with D unclear. This CDR3 contains 12 residues. Trimming took off 3 bases at V and 1 base at J, with 3 bases between the two ends. From germline, CDR1 is SNHLY and CDR2 FYNNEI. CDR3 in DNA: TGTGCCAGCAGTGACAGCCAAGAGACCCAGTACTTC. Its translation: CASSDSQETQYF.

The rearrangement links TRBV20-1 to TRBJ2-1, with a weak D call TRBD1 (6 bases). This CDR3 contains 13 residues. Looked up from germline, CDR1 is DFQATT and CDR2 is SNEGSKA (reference sequence). V lost 5 bases and J lost 1, with 9 bases in between. CDR3 protein: CSALQGSYNEQFF. CDR3 bases: TGCAGTGCTTTACAGGGTTCCTACAATGAGCAGTTCTTC.

This clonotype was seen only a few times. The chain recombines TRBV2 with TRBJ2-3; no clear D. Germline V gene lookup returns CDR1 SNHLY and CDR2 FYNNEI. The CDR3 sequence is 13 residues long. Trimming removed 6 bases at V and 0 bases at J, with 7 bases between. The CDR3 DNA sequence: TGTGCCAGCAGGGTAGACAGCACAGATACGCAGTATTTT. Protein: CASRVDSTDTQYF. The whole variable domain, filled in from reference TRBV2 and TRBJ2-3, reads EPEVTQTPSHQVTQMGQEVILRCVPISNHLYFYWYRQILGQKVEFLVSFYNNEISEKSEIFDDQFSVERPDGSNFTLKIRSTKLEDSAMYFCASRVDSTDTQYFGPGTRLTVL.

This clonotype occurred a few times. The genes are TRBV6-1 and TRBJ1-4; 7 bases fit TRBD1. Germline V gene sequence: CDR1 MNHNS, CDR2 SASEGT. Unmatched junction bases numbered 13, after V lost 5 bases and J lost 1 base. The CDR3 runs 18 residues. Here the CDR3 reads CASSTPRSQGETNEKLFF. CDR3 DNA sequence: TGTGCCAGCAGTACCCCTCGGTCGCAGGGGGAAACTAATGAAAAACTGTTTTTT.

The sample holds many counts of this clonotype. The chain recombines TRBV6-5 with TRBJ1-2, with D unclear. Germline V gives CDR1 MNHEY, CDR2 SVGAGI. This CDR3 has 13 amino acids. The V end was cut by 6 bases, the J end by 2 bases, with 10 bases between. CDR3 sequence (DNA): TGTGCCAGCAGCCGAACACCGAACTATGGCTACACCTTC. Translated, it gives CASSRTPNYGYTF.

V gene TRBV6-6 combines with J gene TRBJ1-1, with 7 nucleotides matching TRBD1. This CDR3 is 13 amino acids long. The junction had 3 bases not matched to a gene; V was cut back by 7 bases and J by 1 base. The germline V gene encodes CDR1 MNHNY and CDR2 SVGAGI (reference sequence). The CDR3 DNA follows: TGTGCCAGCACTGGGACAGCGAACACTGAAGCTTTCTTT. Translated, it gives CASTGTANTEAFF.

The CDR3 DNA sequence: TGTGCCAGCAGTTTAAACCCCCTAGCGGGGCAGTTCTTC. It yields the protein CASSLNPLAGQFF. The chain employs TRBV12-3 or TRBV12-4 and TRBJ2-1, with 8 bases lining up with TRBD2. With 2 bases clipped from V and 12 bases from J, the junction kept 6 bases outside the gene matches. The CDR3 sequence is 13 residues long.

This chain connects TRBV4-3 to TRBJ1-4; D call uncertain. This CDR3 region has 14 residues. CDR1 is LGHNA, CDR2 YSLEER, per germline. V lost 3 bases and J lost 9, with 14 bases in between. This CDR3 is CASSQDTRPQKLFF. The CDR3 DNA follows: TGCGCCAGCAGCCAGGATACGAGACCTCAAAAACTGTTTTTT.

This clonotype has just a few counts. The chain combines TRBV27 with TRBJ1-1; no firm D call. Germline CDR1 reads MNHEY; CDR2 reads SMNVEV (reference sequence). Between the trimmed V and J ends, which lost 3 bases and 4 bases, there was a span of 9 bases. The CDR3 loop spans 13 amino acids. The CDR3 DNA reads TGTGCCAGCAGTTTTAAAGGAACCACTGAAGCTTTCTTT. Encoded protein: CASSFKGTTEAFF.

The chain couples TRBV29-1 to TRBJ2-3, with 10 bases fitting TRBD2. Trimming at V came to 4 bases and at J to 2 bases, leaving 12 bases not matched to a gene. This CDR3 is 17 amino acids long. Germline V gene sequence: CDR1 SQVTM, CDR2 ANQGSEA. The CDR3, as DNA: TGCAGCGTTGGATCCTTGTCACTAGCGGGGAACACAGATACGCAGTATTTT. It encodes CSVGSLSLAGNTDTQYF.

The chain uses TRBV4-2 and TRBJ1-1; maybe TRBD1 (6 bases). This CDR3 is built from 15 residues. V shed 4 bases and J shed 6 bases, with 18 bases lying between them. Germline V gene data show CDR1 as LGHNA and CDR2 as YNFKEQ. CDR3 amino acids: CASSPRGGPESEAFF. CDR3 DNA: TGTGCCAGCAGCCCTAGGGGGGGGCCAGAATCTGAAGCTTTCTTT.

This clonotype has only a few counts. The genes are TRBV6-1 and TRBJ2-3, with D perhaps matching TRBD1 (5 bases). This CDR3 comprises 15 residues. In germline, CDR1 is MNHNS, CDR2 SASEGT. With 6 bases removed from V and 0 bases from J, the gap between germline ends came to 13 bases. The CDR3 loop reads CASRSDSYSTDTQYF. DNA of the CDR3: TGTGCCAGCAGATCCGACAGCTACAGCACAGATACGCAGTATTTT.

This clonotype was detected a few times. The chain couples TRBV12-3 or TRBV12-4 to TRBJ2-1, with no clear D. The CDR3 consists of 14 residues. V lost 3 bases and J lost 7, with 13 bases in between. CDR3 region: CASSLSAVTNEQFF. DNA of the CDR3: TGTGCCAGCAGTTTGAGTGCGGTAACAAATGAGCAGTTCTTC.

CDR3 protein: CASRASGSGYEQYF. CDR3 nucleotide sequence: TGTGCCAGCAGGGCTAGCGGTTCCGGCTACGAGCAGTACTTC. J is TRBJ2-7 and V is TRBV12-3 or TRBV12-4; 7 positions match TRBD2. With 6 bases clipped from V and 3 bases from J, the junction kept 8 bases outside the gene matches. The CDR3 has 14 residues.

This clonotype was observed a handful of times. J is TRBJ2-3 and V is TRBV20-1; no definite D call. The CDR3 has 11 amino acids. Between the trimmed V and J ends, which lost 8 bases and 2 bases, there was a span of 8 bases. The germline V gene encodes CDR1 DFQATT and CDR2 SNEGSKA (reference sequence). The DNA for the CDR3 is TGCAGTTCTAAATTCACAGATACGCAGTATTTT. Translating it yields CSSKFTDTQYF.

This clonotype occurred a few times. The V call is TRBV20-1, the J call TRBJ2-1; D remains unclear. This CDR3 contains 14 residues. CDR1 is DFQATT, CDR2 SNEGSKA, per germline (reference sequence). With 2 bases removed from V and 1 base from J, the gap between germline ends came to 9 bases. For the CDR3, the DNA is TGCAGTGCTAGAAGTGGGCGTTCCTACAATGAGCAGTTCTTC. The encoded protein is CSARSGRSYNEQFF.

There are a few counts of this clonotype. This chain links TRBV12-3 or TRBV12-4 with TRBJ1-2; no firm D call. The V end was cut by 5 bases, the J end by 8 bases, with 18 bases between. The CDR3 length is 14 residues. The DNA of the CDR3 is TGTGCCAGCAGTCTCTCCGGGCCCGGCGGCGGCTACACCTTC. The encoded protein is CASSLSGPGGGYTF.